This T cell receptor beta chain originates from a study of CD8 T cells in ankylosing spondylitis. The V end lost 3 bases, the J end lost 11 bases, and 18 bases lay between the germline ends. CDR3 length: 14 amino acids. TCRdb analysed the 5' RACE reads with MiXCR anew, one entry per CDR3 protein. The profile shows around 150,000 distinct CDR3 sequences, 10% to 12% of them singletons. This clonotype was counted many times. V is TRBV12-3 or TRBV12-4 and J is TRBJ2-3; no clear D gene. Material: blood, either unsorted or a sorted T cell fraction (not recorded which). The clonotype was recovered from a female donor with ankylosing spondylitis or in good health (not recorded which). The CDR3 DNA reads TGTGCCAGCAGTTTTCAAACAGCCCCACCGGGGCAGTATTTT. It encodes CASSFQTAPPGQYF.